The 29 T cell receptor beta chains in this list originate from one sample, sequenced in a study of blood T cell repertoires in COVID-19. Repertoires were generated with immunoSEQ multiplex PCR, while TCRdb's copy carries only in-frame clones and drops some. The profile shows approximately 210,000 clones, 85% to 90% of them singletons. Sequenced input: peripheral blood. The source of these receptors is a young man with active or convalescent COVID-19.

The rearrangement uses TRBV3-1 (or the pseudogene TRBV3-2) and TRBJ1-2; D ambiguous. The CDR3 is 13 residues long. V dropped 2 bases and J dropped 8 bases, with 12 bases sitting between them. The germline V gene has CDR1 LGHDT and CDR2 YNNKEL (reference sequence). CDR3 DNA sequence: TGTGCCAGCAGCCAACCTTCACGGAGAGGCTACACCTTC. Its protein product is CASSQPSRRGYTF.

CDR3 protein: CATAAGPGDEKLFF. CDR3 nucleotides: TGCGCCACCGCGGCCGGACCCGGGGATGAAAAACTGTTTTTT. V and J are TRBV5-1 and TRBJ1-4; D not certain. V lost 9 bases to trimming and J lost 6 bases, with 18 bases between them. Germline assignment: CDR1 SGHRS and CDR2 YFSETQ. CDR3 length equals 14 residues. Using reference TRBV5-1 and TRBJ1-4 for the parts outside the CDR3, the full variable domain is KAGVTQTPRYLIKTRGQQVTLSCSPISGHRSVSWYQQTPGQGLQFLFEYFSETQRNKGNFPGRFSGRQFSNSRSEMNVSTLELGDSALYLCATAAGPGDEKLFFGSGTQLSVL.

The rearrangement uses TRBV27 and TRBJ2-7; the match to TRBD1 covers 7 bases. Germline-derived CDR1 and CDR2 are MNHEY and SMNVEV (reference sequence). Trimming cost V 6 bases and J 0 bases; bases outside gene matches: 11. The CDR3 totals 16 residues. As DNA, the CDR3 is TGTGCCAGCAGGCAATCCCCGACAGGGCTCTCCTACGAGCAGTACTTC. This gives the protein CASRQSPTGLSYEQYF.

The J gene is TRBJ2-2, the V gene TRBV6-1; TRBD2 is a possible D gene (5 bases). Germline V gives CDR1 MNHNS, CDR2 SASEGT. V lost 2 bases and J 3 bases, leaving 7 bases between the germline ends. The CDR3 sequence is 14 residues long. The CDR3: CASSETRDTGELFF. As DNA, the CDR3 is TGTGCCAGCAGTGAAACTAGAGACACCGGGGAGCTGTTTTTT.

A word on this clone: One end of the junction does not line up with germline, which may come from a read error. V and J are TRBV11-2 and TRBJ1-1, with 11 bases fitting TRBD1. The germline V gene has CDR1 SGHAT and CDR2 FQNNGV. The CDR3 is made up of 20 amino acids. CDR3 coding DNA: TGTGCCAGCAGCGTAGAATGGAACCGGGACAGGGGGTTCATGAACACTGAAGCTTTCTTT. Protein sequence: CASSVEWNRDRGFMNTEAFF.

The CDR3 bases are TGTGCCAGCAACCACCCCCACGGGGGAGTTCAGCCCCAGCATTTT. Residues: CASNHPHGGVQPQHF. The V call is TRBV28, the J call TRBJ1-5, with D perhaps matching TRBD1 (5 bases). The ends were cut back, 7 bases at V and 6 bases at J, with 19 bases in the middle. Germline V gene data show CDR1 as MDHEN and CDR2 as SYDVKM. This CDR3 is built from 15 residues.

The chain joins TRBV27 to TRBJ2-2; a possible D gene is TRBD1 (5 bases). This CDR3 has 14 residues. V was clipped by 5 bases and J by 3 bases, with 10 bases between them. CDR1 MNHEY and CDR2 SMNVEV come from the germline V gene (reference sequence). CDR3 coding DNA: TGTGCCAGCAGTAGGGGTTATTACACCGGGGAGCTGTTTTTT. It translates to CASSRGYYTGELFF.

The chain has TRBV5-5 and TRBJ1-2; TRBD1 aligns across 7 bases. The CDR3 spans 16 residues. CDR1 SGHKS and CDR2 YYEKEE come from the germline V gene (reference sequence). Trimming removed 0 bases from V and 2 bases from J; junction bases left unmatched: 7. CDR3 nucleotides: TGTGCCAGCAGCTTGGATGGTAACAGGGGCAACTATGGCTACACCTTC. This translates into CASSLDGNRGNYGYTF.

This clone appeared once. This sequence joins TRBV6-2 or TRBV6-3 and TRBJ2-1, with 13 bases matching TRBD2. V lost 8 bases to trimming and J lost 5 bases; unmatched junction nucleotides: 15. Germline V gene data show CDR1 as MNHEY and CDR2 as SVGEGT. This CDR3 region has 18 residues. The CDR3 spells CASRRQGRTSGRDNEQFF. CDR3 DNA sequence: TGTGCCAGCCGCCGCCAGGGACGCACTAGCGGGAGGGACAATGAGCAGTTCTTC.

This chain connects TRBV5-1 to TRBJ2-7; TRBD2 aligns across 10 bases. V lost 2 bases and J lost 4; bases outside the gene matches: 6. This CDR3 contains 15 residues. Per germline, CDR1 SGHRS and CDR2 YFSETQ. The CDR3 is CASSLTAGGGYEQYF. CDR3 nucleotides: TGCGCCAGCAGCTTAACAGCGGGAGGGGGGTACGAGCAGTACTTC.

The chain couples TRBV3-1 (or the pseudogene TRBV3-2) to TRBJ1-4, with 7 bases identical to TRBD1. Germline values: CDR1 LGHDT, CDR2 YNNKEL (reference sequence). CDR3 length: 15 residues. V shed 2 bases and J 4 bases; nucleotides not matched to a gene: 4. CDR3 sequence reads: CASSQRQGGNEKLFF. For the CDR3, the DNA is TGTGCCAGCAGCCAAAGACAGGGAGGTAATGAAAAACTGTTTTTT.

The V and J genes are TRBV27 and TRBJ1-2; TRBD1 matches at 7 bases. This CDR3 contains 12 residues. Germline V gene sequence: CDR1 MNHEY, CDR2 SMNVEV (reference sequence). Unmatched junction bases numbered 3, after V lost 6 bases and J lost 5 bases. CDR3 in amino acids: CASSSGGYGYTF. DNA for the CDR3: TGTGCCAGCAGCTCAGGGGGTTATGGCTACACCTTC.

V is TRBV5-8 and J is TRBJ2-7; TRBD1 aligns across 12 bases. Trimming cost V 4 bases and J 3 bases; bases outside gene matches: 5. The V gene's germline CDR1 is SGHTS and CDR2 YDEGEE. The CDR3 extends over 15 amino acids. CDR3 bases: TGTGCCAGCAGCCCTGGGACAGGGGGCCTCTACGAGCAGTACTTC. Translation: CASSPGTGGLYEQYF.

This chain uses TRBV7-6 with TRBJ1-1; D gene uncertain. The CDR3 totals 13 residues. The germline CDR1 and CDR2 sequences are SGHVS and FNYEAQ. The V end was cut by 5 bases, the J end by 4 bases, with 11 bases between. The CDR3 here is CASSRGEVTEAFF. The CDR3 DNA follows: TGTGCCAGCAGCCGCGGGGAAGTCACTGAAGCTTTCTTT. Combining the CDR3 with reference TRBV7-6 and TRBJ1-1 gives the whole variable domain GAGVSQSPRYKVTKRGQDVALRCDPISGHVSLYWYRQALGQGPEFLTYFNYEAQQDKSGLPNDRFSAERPEGSISTLTIQRTEQRDSAMYRCASSRGEVTEAFFGQGTRLTVV.

The chain couples TRBV7-6 to TRBJ2-7; 7 nucleotides match TRBD2. Germline lookup yields CDR1 SGHVS and CDR2 FNYEAQ. CDR3 length: 18 residues. V shed 1 base and J 1 base; nucleotides not matched to a gene: 13. The chain's CDR3 is CASSLVGGGVGGSYEQYF. In DNA form, the CDR3 reads TGTGCCAGCAGCTTAGTTGGCGGCGGCGTGGGGGGGTCCTACGAGCAGTACTTC.

The chain uses TRBV5-1 and TRBJ2-7; a possible D gene is TRBD1 (6 bases). Germline CDR1 and CDR2: SGHRS and YFSETQ. V was cut by 4 bases and J by 2 bases, with 16 bases left in between. The CDR3 totals 15 residues. The DNA of the CDR3 is TGCGCCAGCAGCGTAAATGTCAGGGGTACCTACGAGCAGTACTTC. This gives the protein CASSVNVRGTYEQYF.

The chain uses TRBV7-4 and TRBJ2-1; 15 nucleotides agree with TRBD2. This CDR3 contains 19 residues. Germline V gene lookup returns CDR1 SGHVT and CDR2 SQSDAQ. V lost 5 bases and J lost 0; bases outside the gene matches: 8. The CDR3 DNA reads as TGTGCCAGCAGCCCTGGACTAGCGGGAGGGCCCCGCTCCTACAATGAGCAGTTCTTC. Translated: CASSPGLAGGPRSYNEQFF.

CDR3 loop: CASSYTGLAGGYEQYF. The CDR3 DNA reads as TGTGCCAGCAGTTACACGGGACTAGCGGGAGGATACGAGCAGTACTTC. The V gene is TRBV6-5, the J gene TRBJ2-7, with 15 bases that match TRBD2. Germline CDR1 and CDR2: MNHEY and SVGAGI. V was pared by 2 bases and J by 4 bases, with 3 bases of the junction left unmatched. The CDR3 loop spans 16 amino acids.

The chain uses TRBV5-1 and TRBJ1-6; TRBD1 matches 9 bases. J gave up 10 bases and V 6 bases, and 8 bases lay outside the gene matches. The CDR3 is made up of 14 amino acids. Germline V gives CDR1 SGHRS, CDR2 YFSETQ. The CDR3 coding sequence is TGCGCCAGCAAACCCGGACAGGGGACATCACCCCTCCACTTT. Translation gives CASKPGQGTSPLHF.

This clone was seen once. This chain links TRBV6-1 with TRBJ2-7; D perhaps matches TRBD1 (5 bases). The CDR3 sequence is 13 residues long. Germline V gene lookup returns CDR1 MNHNS and CDR2 SASEGT. Deletions cut 2 bases from V and 3 bases from J, with 8 bases between. CDR3 amino acids: CASSESGNYEQYF. The CDR3, as DNA: TGTGCCAGCAGTGAATCAGGGAACTACGAGCAGTACTTC.

The V gene is TRBV10-2, the J gene TRBJ1-5; the D is unclear. The CDR3 length is 14 residues. V was shortened by 6 bases and J by 5 bases, with 14 bases between the two germline ends. Germline V gene sequence: CDR1 WSHSY, CDR2 SAAADI. DNA for the CDR3: TGCGCCAGCAGCCCCGTCAGTCAGGATCAGCCCCAGCATTTT. Translated: CASSPVSQDQPQHF.

The V gene is TRBV7-9, the J gene TRBJ1-1, with TRBD1 as a possible D gene (5 bases). In germline, CDR1 is SEHNR, CDR2 FQNEAQ (reference sequence). V was pared by 3 bases and J by 1 base, with 9 bases between. This CDR3 is 14 amino acids long. The CDR3 sequence is CASSLSRENTEAFF. Written as DNA, the CDR3 is TGTGCCAGCAGCTTGTCCAGGGAGAACACTGAAGCTTTCTTT.

The chain couples TRBV7-2 to TRBJ2-3; D is unresolved. The CDR3 is 14 residues long. CDR1 and CDR2 from the germline V gene are SGHTA and FQGNSA. Trimming shortened V by 2 bases and J by 4 bases, and 10 bases separated the two germline ends. The CDR3 bases are TGTGCCAGCAGCTTAAACGTCGGGTCAGATACGCAGTATTTT. It translates to CASSLNVGSDTQYF.

V and J are TRBV3-1 (or the pseudogene TRBV3-2) and TRBJ2-5; TRBD2 aligns across 9 bases. After removal of 4 bases from V and 5 bases from J, the junction contained 14 bases not matched to a gene. Germline V gene sequence: CDR1 LGHDT, CDR2 YNNKEL (reference sequence). The CDR3 runs to 17 residues. The CDR3 sequence is CASSPRMGGRAAETQYF. As DNA, the CDR3 is TGTGCCAGCAGCCCCCGGATGGGCGGGAGGGCCGCGGAGACCCAGTACTTC.

This clone was seen more than once but under ten times. The chain uses TRBV7-9 and TRBJ1-2; 11 bases fit TRBD1. There are 15 residues in the CDR3. CDR1 is SEHNR and CDR2 is FQNEAQ in the germline V gene (reference sequence). V gave up 5 bases and J gave up 4 bases; unmatched junction bases: 6. CDR3 region: CASSLGQGAVYGYTF. CDR3 nucleotide sequence: TGTGCCAGCAGCCTAGGACAGGGGGCAGTCTATGGCTACACCTTC.

The chain has TRBV3-1 (or the pseudogene TRBV3-2) and TRBJ2-1; the D is unclear. This CDR3 contains 14 residues. V was shortened by 4 bases and J by 8 bases, with 15 bases between the two germline ends. The germline gives CDR1 LGHDT, CDR2 YNNKEL (reference sequence). The CDR3 spells CASSPRPDGHEQFF. As DNA, the CDR3 is TGTGCCAGCAGCCCTCGACCCGATGGGCATGAGCAGTTCTTC.

This sequence joins TRBV7-2 and TRBJ1-2; D is possibly TRBD1 (6 bases). Trimming stripped 0 bases from V and 4 bases from J, with 15 bases between. The CDR3 is 16 amino acids. Germline V CDR1 and CDR2: SGHTA, FQGNSA. The CDR3 loop reads CASSLASGAATYGYTF. CDR3 DNA: TGTGCCAGCAGCTTAGCTTCAGGGGCCGCGACCTATGGCTACACCTTC.

The CDR3 is CASSLDPAGRGETQYF. The CDR3 nucleotides are TGTGCCAGCAGCTTAGATCCGGCAGGGCGGGGAGAGACCCAGTACTTC. The genes are TRBV11-2 and TRBJ2-5, with TRBD2 as a possible D gene (6 bases). There are 16 residues in the CDR3. Germline V CDR1 and CDR2: SGHAT, FQNNGV. V was shortened by 0 bases and J by 4 bases, with 15 bases between the two germline ends.

V is TRBV20-1 and J is TRBJ2-3; a weak D match, TRBD2 (6 bases). The CDR3 spans 16 residues. With 3 bases removed from V and 3 bases from J, the gap between germline ends came to 19 bases. CDR1 and CDR2 (germline): DFQATT, SNEGSKA (reference sequence). CDR3 residues: CSASPPRGSGTDTQYF. CDR3 coding DNA: TGCAGTGCTAGTCCCCCTCGGGGGAGTGGTACAGATACGCAGTATTTT.